This TCR beta chain was observed in a study of OX40 agonist ivuxolimab in advanced cancers. The data were produced by immunoSEQ multiplex PCR, yet TCRdb's version contains in-frame clones alone and is incomplete. The sample lists some 95,000 clones, roughly 87% occurring once. As to this clone: The sample holds other DNA sequences that translate to the same CDR3.

CDR1 is SGHDN and CDR2 is FVKESK in the germline V gene. The CDR3 contains 16 residues. V lost 2 bases and J lost 3; bases outside the gene matches: 3. The sequence was collected from an adult with an advanced solid tumor such as melanoma, head and neck, liver or kidney cancer. The material was CD4+ or CD8+ T cells sorted from blood, obtained in a trial of the OX40 agonist ivuxolimab. This chain connects TRBV14 to TRBJ2-2; 10 nucleotides align to TRBD2. CDR3 nucleotides: TGTGCCAGCAGCCAAAGGACTAGCGGAGACACCGGGGAGCTGTTTTTT. Translating gives CASSQRTSGDTGELFF.